The 17 T cell receptor beta chains presented below share a single source sample, sequenced in a study of shared clonotypes between healthy human individuals. Clones were sequenced by immunoSEQ multiplex PCR, and TCRdb holds only the in-frame ones, with some missing. The sample carries roughly 1,800,000 clones, over 85% recorded once. Naive CD8 cells, CD45RO-negative and positively selected for CCR7, excluded terminally differentiated effector memory CD45RA+ cells. Sequenced: naive CD8+ T cells sorted from blood. These receptor sequences come from a man between 18 and 35 years old in good health.

The gene calls are TRBV14 and TRBJ1-2, with D maybe TRBD1 (6 bases). CDR3 length: 14 amino acids. The germline CDR1 and CDR2 sequences are SGHDN and FVKESK. Trimming cost V 4 bases and J 2 bases, with 11 bases left between them. The CDR3 loop reads CASSPQDSNYGYTF. The CDR3 nucleotides are TGTGCCAGCAGCCCACAGGACAGCAACTATGGCTACACCTTC.

The rearrangement links TRBV5-4 to TRBJ2-7; D call uncertain. This CDR3 is built from 13 residues. Germline V lookup: CDR1 SGHNT, CDR2 YYREEE (reference sequence). With 2 bases removed from V and 3 bases from J, the gap between germline ends came to 9 bases. For the CDR3, the DNA is TGTGCCAGCAGCTTCGGCCAGAACTACGAGCAGTACTTC. Encoded protein: CASSFGQNYEQYF.

This chain connects TRBV27 to TRBJ2-1; either TRBD1 or TRBD2 may fit D (6 bases each). Germline loops: CDR1 MNHEY, CDR2 SMNVEV (reference sequence). V shed 8 bases and J shed 2 bases, with 19 bases lying between them. The CDR3 loop spans 16 amino acids. The CDR3 spells CASSDNQGTPYNEQFF. DNA for the CDR3: TGTGCCAGCTCCGATAACCAGGGGACTCCCTACAATGAGCAGTTCTTC.

The chain links TRBV9 to TRBJ2-3; 7 nucleotides match TRBD2. V lost 0 bases, J lost 0 bases, and 7 bases stayed unmatched. CDR1 SGDLS and CDR2 YYNGEE come from the germline V gene. This CDR3 has 17 residues. The CDR3: CASSVDGSGSSTDTQYF. The CDR3 DNA sequence: TGTGCCAGCAGCGTAGACGGTAGCGGGTCTAGCACAGATACGCAGTATTTT. The variable domain in full, with the rest retrieved from reference TRBV9 and TRBJ2-3, is DSGVTQTPKHLITATGQRVTLRCSPRSGDLSVYWYQQSLDQGLQFLIQYYNGEERAKGNILERFSAQQFPDLHSELNLSSLELGDSALYFCASSVDGSGSSTDTQYFGPGTRLTVL.

The rearrangement uses TRBV28 and TRBJ1-5, with 7 bases matching TRBD1. Per the germline V gene, CDR1 is MDHEN and CDR2 is SYDVKM. The CDR3 loop spans 15 amino acids. Losses at the gene ends were 5 bases for V and 7 bases for J; bases not matched to a gene: 11. Written as DNA, the CDR3 is TGTGCCAGCAGTCCCGAACGACAGGGAATGCAGCCCCAGCATTTT. Translating it yields CASSPERQGMQPQHF.

The chain has TRBV25-1 and TRBJ2-7, with D possibly TRBD2 on 6 matching bases. Trimming pared 6 bases from V and 7 bases from J, leaving 13 bases between. Germline V gives CDR1 MGHDK, CDR2 SYGVNS. The CDR3 length is 12 residues. CDR3 sequence (DNA): TGTGCCAGCAGCCCGGGGGTCCGGGAGCAGTACTTC. Its protein product is CASSPGVREQYF.

V and J are TRBV25-1 and TRBJ1-4; D ambiguous. Trimming left V 2 bases short and J 6 bases short, with 10 bases between. The germline V gene encodes CDR1 MGHDK and CDR2 SYGVNS. The CDR3 consists of 14 residues. Here the CDR3 reads CASSERVDDEKLFF. CDR3 in DNA: TGTGCCAGCAGTGAAAGGGTCGACGATGAAAAACTGTTTTTT.

The rearrangement joins TRBV11-2 to TRBJ2-3; TRBD1 is a possible D gene (6 bases). The V gene lost 3 bases and the J gene lost 1 base, with 17 bases spanning the gap. CDR1 is SGHAT, CDR2 FQNNGV, per germline. The CDR3 loop spans 17 amino acids. The CDR3 DNA is TGTGCCAGCAGCTTCGTGGGGGCGCGGCCGGGCACAGATACGCAGTATTTT. It yields the protein CASSFVGARPGTDTQYF. Full variable domain (rest looked up from reference TRBV11-2 and TRBJ2-3): EAGVAQSPRYKIIEKRQSVAFWCNPISGHATLYWYQQILGQGPKLLIQFQNNGVVDDSQLPKDRFSAERLKGVDSTLKIQPAKLEDSAVYLCASSFVGARPGTDTQYFGPGTRLTVL.

V gene TRBV10-2 combines with J gene TRBJ2-7, with TRBD2 matching over 10 bases. V gave up 4 bases and J gave up 3 bases; unmatched junction bases: 6. The CDR3 sequence is 15 residues long. Germline-derived CDR1 and CDR2 are WSHSY and SAAADI. CDR3 in amino acids: CASSVSSGRVYEQYF. CDR3 coding DNA: TGCGCCAGCAGTGTCTCTAGCGGGAGAGTCTACGAGCAGTACTTC.

The chain couples TRBV19 to TRBJ1-1, with D unresolved. Germline CDR1 is LNHDA and CDR2 is SQIVND (reference sequence). The CDR3 extends over 14 amino acids. Trimming took off 1 base at V and 1 base at J, with 7 bases between the two ends. This chain's CDR3 is CASSIGAGNTEAFF. CDR3 nucleotides: TGTGCCAGTAGTATAGGGGCCGGGAACACTGAAGCTTTCTTT.

This clone occurred once. V is TRBV13 and J is TRBJ2-2; the D is unclear. The CDR3 is 12 residues long. Germline loops: CDR1 PRHDT, CDR2 FYEKMQ (reference sequence). Trimming removed 3 bases at V and 6 bases at J, with 5 bases between. The CDR3 DNA reads as TGTGCCAGCAGCTTTAGGCCCGGGGAGCTGTTTTTT. It yields the protein CASSFRPGELFF.

The V call is TRBV30, the J call TRBJ1-1, with D unclear. The germline V and J ends were trimmed by 0 bases and 4 bases, with 9 bases remaining between them. The CDR3 totals 13 residues. Germline loops: CDR1 GTSNPN, CDR2 SVGIG (reference sequence). The DNA for the CDR3 is TGTGCCTGGAGTGTACTAGGCAGCACTGAAGCTTTCTTT. It is translated as CAWSVLGSTEAFF.

The chain combines TRBV4-1 with TRBJ1-1; D unclear. Per the germline V gene, CDR1 is MGHRA and CDR2 is YSYEKL. Between the trimmed V and J ends, which lost 1 base and 1 base, there was a span of 10 bases. The CDR3 runs 15 residues. DNA of the CDR3: TGCGCCAGCAGCCAAGCTCTGACGGGGAACACTGAAGCTTTCTTT. As protein: CASSQALTGNTEAFF.

To note about this clone: Additional DNA sequences in this sample encode the identical CDR3. Here the CDR3 reads CASSLGAGTLTYEQYF. CDR3 DNA: TGTGCCAGCAGTCTAGGGGCGGGAACCCTGACCTACGAGCAGTACTTC. The chain is built from TRBV27 and TRBJ2-7; tentative D call: TRBD2 (6 bases). Germline V gene lookup returns CDR1 MNHEY and CDR2 SMNVEV (reference sequence). V shed 5 bases and J shed 2 bases, with 19 bases lying between them. The CDR3 totals 16 residues.

The chain carries TRBV11-2 and TRBJ1-4; D possibly corresponds to TRBD1 (5 bases). Trimming removed 5 bases from V and 5 bases from J, with 12 bases in between. CDR3 length equals 14 residues. CDR1 and CDR2 (germline): SGHAT, FQNNGV. As DNA, the CDR3 is TGTGCCAGCAGCAGAGCAGGGTTAAATGAAAAACTGTTTTTT. It codes for CASSRAGLNEKLFF.

This clone showed up just once. The V call is TRBV6-1, the J call TRBJ2-7, with 12 nucleotides matching TRBD1. V shed 4 bases, J shed 5 bases, and the junction held 12 bases outside the gene matches. Per germline, CDR1 MNHNS and CDR2 SASEGT. The CDR3 loop spans 17 amino acids. The CDR3 here is CASSVEYRDRGLNEQYF. In DNA form, the CDR3 reads TGTGCCAGCAGTGTAGAGTATCGGGACAGGGGGCTAAACGAGCAGTACTTC.

The chain recombines TRBV11-3 with TRBJ2-3; D remains ambiguous. V dropped 3 bases and J dropped 5 bases, with 6 bases sitting between them. The CDR3 contains 12 residues. Looked up from germline, CDR1 is SGHNT and CDR2 is YENEEA. The CDR3 is CASSFPGDTQYF. The DNA of the CDR3 is TGTGCCAGCAGCTTTCCGGGAGATACGCAGTATTTT.